A selection of T cell receptor beta chains follows, all from one sample in a study of T cells in Graves' hyperthyroidism and ophthalmopathy. TCRdb used MiXCR to reprocess the multiplex PCR reads, holding one entry per CDR3 protein. The table records approximately 400,000 distinct CDR3 sequences, about 15% of them present only once. Sequenced material: blood. The receptors shown here come from a woman under 40 with Graves' hyperthyroidism. Both conserved end residues are part of each CDR3. Fields, in order: J gene, V gene, CDR3 length, CDR3 protein.

>TRBJ2-1|TRBV18|15
CASSPRQGANNEQFF
>TRBJ1-2|TRBV30|15
CAWSPPVIGNYGYTF
>TRBJ2-5|TRBV6-2/TRBV6-3|14
CASSLRPPGETQYF
>TRBJ1-5|TRBV12-3/TRBV12-4|18
CASSSSPNYGMGNQPQHF
>TRBJ1-5|TRBV7-2|14
CASSLGSPGQPQHF
>TRBJ2-7|TRBV2|14
CASSVGLAGYEQYF
>TRBJ1-1|TRBV3-1|13
CASSQDGGTEAFF
>TRBJ2-7|TRBV30|16
CAWSVRTGTRGYEQYF
>TRBJ1-1|TRBV20-1|18
CSARDKRSRGNLNTEAFF
>TRBJ1-5|TRBV9|13
CASPPCRNQPQHF
>TRBJ2-1|TRBV10-1|13
CATEQEGNNEQFF
>TRBJ2-3|TRBV2|13
CASSEDLGETQYF
>TRBJ2-5|TRBV11-2|15
CASSLYRGLLETQYF